These 9 T cell receptor beta chains were all obtained from the same sample, sequenced in a study of naive and memory T cell subsets (dated 2017 in TCRdb). Receptor libraries were prepared by UMI-ligation and nested PCR. Sequencing instrument: Illumina MiSeq. To cover both TRBC1 and TRBC2, the beta constant-region primer consisted of an equimolar mix of two oligonucleotides. Four rounds of PCR, combining the SP2 primer with nested alpha and beta constant-region primers, were used to amplify the ligated cDNA. TCRdb reran the public reads through fastp at Q25 and MiXCR, keeping productive beta chains. Every distinct CDR3 protein forms one entry, paired with its most common genes and DNA. The sample profile shows 80,000 or so distinct CDR3 sequences; around 9% of them were found once. About 1.2% of the sample is in the top ten clones. Sequenced: naive CD8+ T cells from blood. The sample's cell subset or site label, in plain terms: naive T cells, CD45RA high CD27+. The receptor set was obtained from a human donor in good health.

This clonotype was counted at least ten times. This chain links TRBV12-3 or TRBV12-4 with TRBJ2-2; D is perhaps TRBD1 (5 bases). There are 13 residues in the CDR3. V lost 8 bases and J 4 bases, leaving 11 bases between the germline ends. The CDR3 sequence: CASSDRLTGELFF. CDR3 in DNA: TGTGCCAGCTCTGACAGACTCACCGGGGAGCTGTTTTTT.

This clonotype has a handful of counts. The chain combines TRBV5-5 with TRBJ2-1; 8 nucleotides line up with TRBD2. V lost 4 bases, J lost 2 bases, and 8 bases stayed unmatched. The CDR3 has 16 residues. Germline CDR1 is SGHKS and CDR2 is YYEKEE (reference sequence). The CDR3: CASSDAPGLAYNEQFF. The CDR3 DNA reads as TGTGCCAGCAGCGACGCACCGGGACTAGCCTACAATGAGCAGTTCTTC.

In its sample, this clonotype was seen a few times. The gene calls are TRBV3-1 and TRBJ2-7; 8 bases line up with TRBD2. The CDR3 has 17 residues. The V and J ends lost 0 bases and 3 bases, in that order; junction bases with no gene match: 10. Germline values: CDR1 LGHDT, CDR2 YNNKEL (reference sequence). The chain's CDR3 is CASSQEDPGLEGYEQYF. CDR3 nucleotides: TGTGCCAGCAGCCAAGAGGATCCGGGACTAGAGGGCTACGAGCAGTACTTC.

The rearrangement joins TRBV12-3 or TRBV12-4 to TRBJ2-3, with D perhaps matching TRBD1 or TRBD2 (7 bases each). The V gene lost 1 base and the J gene lost 4 bases, with 15 bases spanning the gap. The CDR3 consists of 16 residues. CDR3 residues: CASSLGGGGGPDTQYF. CDR3 DNA: TGTGCCAGCAGTTTAGGCGGGGGAGGGGGCCCAGATACGCAGTATTTT.

The CDR3 loop reads CASSSQGIGRVLDEQFF. CDR3 in DNA: TGTGCCAGCAGTTCCCAGGGTATCGGGAGGGTTCTCGATGAGCAGTTCTTC. The J gene is TRBJ2-1, the V gene TRBV12-3 or TRBV12-4, with 8 bases identical to TRBD2. The CDR3 runs 17 residues. V was clipped by 4 bases and J by 8 bases; unmatched bases: 16.

This clonotype was seen a few times. The rearrangement uses TRBV9 and TRBJ2-7, with a weak D call TRBD2 (6 bases). With 3 bases removed from V and 7 bases from J, the gap between germline ends came to 20 bases. Germline-derived CDR1 and CDR2 are SGDLS and YYNGEE. The CDR3 sequence is 15 residues long. In DNA form, the CDR3 reads TGTGCCAGCAGCGCATCCGGGACTGCCGTGGAGGAGCAGTACTTC. Its protein is CASSASGTAVEEQYF.

The chain uses TRBV19 and TRBJ2-2; no reliable D call. The CDR3 spans 13 residues. Germline-derived CDR1 and CDR2 are LNHDA and SQIVND (reference sequence). The V gene lost 1 base and the J gene lost 10 bases, with 10 bases spanning the gap. As DNA, the CDR3 is TGTGCCAGTAGTATAGCCCCTCTTTCGGAGCTGTTTTTT. The encoded protein is CASSIAPLSELFF.

In this sample, this clonotype turned up a few times. V and J are TRBV5-1 and TRBJ2-7, with 9 bases identical to TRBD1. The germline V gene has CDR1 SGHRS and CDR2 YFSETQ. The V gene end was trimmed by 3 bases and the J gene end by 5 bases; junction bases not matched to a gene: 3. CDR3 length: 13 residues. The CDR3 DNA is TGCGCCAGCAGCTGGGACAGGGAGAACGAGCAGTACTTC. Protein product: CASSWDRENEQYF.

This clonotype was picked up a small number of times. The chain links TRBV20-1 to TRBJ1-3, with D possibly being TRBD1 (6 bases). This CDR3 spans 12 amino acids. V was shortened by 5 bases and J by 16 bases, with 21 bases between the two germline ends. The germline gives CDR1 DFQATT, CDR2 SNEGSKA (reference sequence). The DNA of the CDR3 is TGCAGTGCTTCTCACACCCGACAGGCCCCTTATTTT. This sequence encodes CSASHTRQAPYF.